Below, 32 T cell receptor beta chains from the same sample are listed, as sequenced in a study of beta chain features in type 1 diabetes. These receptors have no identified antigens. The study reverse transcribed the entire isolated RNA, so it sequenced expressed TCRB transcripts. Using immunoSEQ multiplex PCR, the repertoire was profiled, and TCRdb retains in-frame clones only, with some absent. Of a few hundred thousand clones listed, around an eighth are singletons. Findings and caveats of the study: For Type 1 diabetes patients, all four CD4+ subsets carried TCRB CDR3s that were moderately but significantly shorter.

Input material: naive CD4+ T cells from blood. All receptors derive from a man aged 25-45 years with type 1 diabetes.

The chain is built from TRBV5-4 and TRBJ2-3, with 9 nucleotides matching TRBD1. With V trimmed by 3 bases and J by 4 bases, 6 bases remained unmatched. CDR1 and CDR2 from the germline V gene are SGHNT and YYREEE (reference sequence). This CDR3 contains 15 residues. The chain's CDR3 is CASSSDRGESDTQYF. Written as DNA, the CDR3 is TGTGCCAGCAGCTCGGACAGGGGAGAGTCAGATACGCAGTATTTT.

This chain uses TRBV4-2 with TRBJ2-7; possible D gene TRBD2, 6 bases. CDR1 and CDR2 (germline): LGHNA, YNFKEQ. The CDR3 contains 16 residues. V lost 3 bases, J lost 2 bases, and 17 bases lay in between. The CDR3 loop reads CASSQAAGTGTYEQYF. The CDR3 DNA reads as TGTGCCAGCAGCCAGGCCGCCGGGACTGGAACCTACGAGCAGTACTTC.

This chain joins TRBV5-1 and TRBJ1-1, with TRBD1 identical over 7 bases. The germline V gene encodes CDR1 SGHRS and CDR2 YFSETQ. V lost 4 bases to trimming and J lost 5 bases; unmatched junction nucleotides: 8. This CDR3 comprises 14 residues. The CDR3: CASSTLTGKTEAFF. The CDR3 DNA is TGCGCCAGCAGCACTTTGACAGGGAAGACTGAAGCTTTCTTT.

The chain links TRBV9 to TRBJ2-2, with TRBD2 matching over 13 bases. The J segment lost 4 bases and the V segment lost 4 bases, leaving 7 bases of the junction unmatched. CDR1 and CDR2 from the germline V gene are SGDLS and YYNGEE. This CDR3 is built from 17 residues. CDR3 region: CASSLRTSGRGTGELFF. The CDR3 DNA sequence: TGTGCCAGCAGCCTCAGGACTAGCGGGAGAGGCACCGGGGAGCTGTTTTTT.

This clone was found a few times. This rearrangement joins TRBV7-3 to TRBJ2-7; 12 bases are shared with TRBD2. This CDR3 spans 14 amino acids. Trimming cost V 5 bases and J 6 bases; bases outside gene matches: 5. Germline values: CDR1 SGHTA, CDR2 FQGTGA. CDR3 region: CASSPTSGSPEQYF. The DNA for the CDR3 is TGTGCCAGCAGCCCGACTAGCGGGAGCCCCGAGCAGTACTTC.

This clone was picked up a small number of times. This sequence joins TRBV16 and TRBJ1-1, with D unresolved. V shed 7 bases and J shed 4 bases, with 19 bases lying between them. This CDR3 contains 15 residues. The germline CDR1 and CDR2 sequences are KGHSY and FQNENV. Written as DNA, the CDR3 is TGTGCCAGCACCCGAATCGGGGAAGGTGGCACTGAAGCTTTCTTT. This translates into CASTRIGEGGTEAFF.

This clone was detected only a few times. This sequence joins TRBV11-1 and TRBJ2-1; 9 bases agree with TRBD2. CDR1 is SGHAT, CDR2 FQDESV, per germline (reference sequence). The CDR3 loop spans 15 amino acids. The V segment lost 2 bases and the J segment 7 bases; nucleotides outside the gene matches: 6. CDR3 nucleotides: TGTGCCAGCAGCTTACGCGGGAGGGCCGTAAATGAGCAGTTCTTC. Translated, it gives CASSLRGRAVNEQFF.

The chain joins TRBV5-1 to TRBJ2-1, with TRBD1 matching over 7 bases. V trimming: 4 bases; J trimming: 5 bases; junction bases outside the gene matches: 12. Per the germline V gene, CDR1 is SGHRS and CDR2 is YFSETQ. The CDR3 consists of 16 residues. This chain's CDR3 is CASSPRRQGLHNEQFF. CDR3 in DNA: TGCGCCAGCAGCCCTCGGAGACAGGGCCTTCACAATGAGCAGTTCTTC.

This chain joins TRBV5-1 and TRBJ1-1, with TRBD1 identical over 7 bases. Per germline, CDR1 SGHRS and CDR2 YFSETQ. V dropped 0 bases and J dropped 2; count of bases not matched to a gene: 4. The CDR3 is 15 amino acids. CDR3 coding DNA: TGCGCCAGCAGCTTGGTGGGACAGAGCAACACTGAAGCTTTCTTT. This translates into CASSLVGQSNTEAFF.

J is TRBJ2-5 and V is TRBV4-1; 8 nucleotides match TRBD1. From germline, CDR1 is MGHRA and CDR2 YSYEKL. The V gene end was trimmed by 1 base and the J gene end by 4 bases; junction bases not matched to a gene: 8. This CDR3 contains 16 residues. The CDR3 nucleotides are TGCGCCAGCAGCCAAGGTCAGGGGGCGCGGAGAGAGACCCAGTACTTC. Translating gives CASSQGQGARRETQYF.

The chain recombines TRBV5-1 with TRBJ2-1; 7 positions match TRBD2. This CDR3 region has 13 residues. CDR1 is SGHRS, CDR2 YFSETQ, per germline. V trimming: 2 bases; J trimming: 7 bases; junction bases outside the gene matches: 3. The CDR3 loop reads CASSLAGMNEQFF. In DNA form, the CDR3 reads TGCGCCAGCAGCTTAGCGGGAATGAATGAGCAGTTCTTC.

This clone was counted between two and nine times. The V gene is TRBV18, the J gene TRBJ2-7; D ambiguous. The length of the CDR3 is 14 residues. Germline CDR1 and CDR2: KGHSH and LQKENI. The V and J ends lost 0 bases and 1 base respectively, with 7 bases between them. The CDR3 loop reads CASSPPAQSYEQYF. CDR3 DNA sequence: TGTGCCAGCTCACCACCGGCACAGTCCTACGAGCAGTACTTC.

This rearrangement joins TRBV25-1 to TRBJ2-1; 8 bases are shared with TRBD2. Germline-derived CDR1 and CDR2 are MGHDK and SYGVNS. The CDR3 has 12 residues. The V gene end was trimmed by 6 bases and the J gene end by 9 bases; junction bases not matched to a gene: 4. CDR3 sequence: CASSGRALEQFF. The CDR3 region has the DNA TGTGCCAGCAGCGGGAGGGCCCTTGAGCAGTTCTTC.

The chain has TRBV7-9 and TRBJ1-2; maybe TRBD1 (5 bases). Deletions cut 4 bases from V and 8 bases from J, with 23 bases between. There are 16 residues in the CDR3. Germline assignment: CDR1 SEHNR and CDR2 FQNEAQ (reference sequence). The CDR3 loop reads CASSSPGEVSTWGYTF. For the CDR3, the DNA is TGTGCCAGCAGCTCCCCGGGGGAGGTATCCACGTGGGGCTACACCTTC.

V usage is TRBV10-3 and J usage is TRBJ2-5; TRBD2 might be the D (6 bases). The V end lost 10 bases, the J end lost 0 bases, and 15 bases lay between the germline ends. Germline V CDR1 and CDR2: ENHRY, SYGVKD. This CDR3 spans 14 amino acids. CDR3: CATLPWGDQETQYF. CDR3 in DNA: TGTGCCACACTGCCGTGGGGGGACCAAGAGACCCAGTACTTC.

The V call is TRBV7-8, the J call TRBJ2-1, with TRBD2 matching over 7 bases. The V gene end was trimmed by 0 bases and the J gene end by 0 bases; junction bases not matched to a gene: 2. The CDR3 spans 16 residues. The germline CDR1 and CDR2 sequences are SGHVS and FQNEAQ. CDR3 DNA sequence: TGTGCCAGCAGCTTAGCTTCGGGAGGCTCCTACAATGAGCAGTTCTTC. It is translated as CASSLASGGSYNEQFF.

This clone was detected only a few times. The chain employs TRBV28 and TRBJ2-5, with D perhaps TRBD2 (5 bases). The CDR3 sequence is 15 residues long. The germline V gene encodes CDR1 MDHEN and CDR2 SYDVKM. V was shortened by 5 bases and J by 7 bases, with 20 bases between the two germline ends. The CDR3 DNA is TGTGCCAGCAGTCCCCCCGGGATAACTGGCTTGACCCAGTACTTC. The encoded protein is CASSPPGITGLTQYF.

This clone was seen a few times. The J gene is TRBJ2-2, the V gene TRBV4-3, with TRBD1 as a possible D gene (6 bases). Germline CDR1 is LGHNA and CDR2 is YSLEER. The CDR3 is 17 amino acids. V was clipped by 2 bases and J by 1 base, with 14 bases between them. CDR3: CASSQLTGTQNTGELFF. CDR3 nucleotides: TGCGCCAGCAGCCAACTGACCGGGACACAGAACACCGGGGAGCTGTTTTTT.

This clone was found a few times. The gene calls are TRBV27 and TRBJ2-6; TRBD2 might be the D (6 bases). V gave up 7 bases and J gave up 0 bases, with 19 bases separating them. The CDR3 extends over 18 amino acids. CDR1 and CDR2 (germline): MNHEY, SMNVEV (reference sequence). CDR3 in amino acids: CASKPTRDFYSGANVLTF. DNA for the CDR3: TGTGCCAGCAAACCGACTAGAGACTTTTACTCTGGGGCCAACGTCCTGACTTTC.

J is TRBJ2-3 and V is TRBV9; TRBD2 agrees at 7 bases. CDR3 length: 14 residues. CDR1 SGDLS and CDR2 YYNGEE come from the germline V gene. V lost 4 bases and J lost 3; bases outside the gene matches: 5. The CDR3 nucleotides read TGTGCCAGCAGCAATCTAGCGGCGACAGATACGCAGTATTTT. Protein sequence: CASSNLAATDTQYF.

This chain's CDR3 is CASSFLASGTYNEQFF. The CDR3 DNA reads TGTGCCAGCAGTTTCCTCGCTAGCGGCACCTACAATGAGCAGTTCTTC. J is TRBJ2-1 and V is TRBV27, with 7 bases matching TRBD2. CDR1 and CDR2 from the germline V gene are MNHEY and SMNVEV (reference sequence). The CDR3 sequence is 16 residues long. The V and J ends lost 3 bases and 2 bases, in that order; junction bases with no gene match: 7.

This clone came up a few times. The V call is TRBV5-4, the J call TRBJ2-7; D is ambiguous. V lost 0 bases to trimming and J lost 4 bases, with 8 bases between them. The germline gives CDR1 SGHNT, CDR2 YYREEE (reference sequence). CDR3 length: 13 residues. CDR3 residues: CASSLDRRYEQYF. CDR3 DNA sequence: TGTGCCAGCAGCTTGGACAGAAGGTACGAGCAGTACTTC.

Only a few counts were recorded for this clone. The chain uses TRBV6-5 and TRBJ2-7; 7 positions match TRBD2. Germline CDR1 and CDR2: MNHEY and SVGAGI. The junction had 9 bases not matched to a gene; V was cut back by 2 bases and J by 5 bases. CDR3 length: 15 residues. The CDR3 region is CASSYPLGGSHEQYF. The CDR3 nucleotides read TGTGCCAGCAGTTACCCGTTGGGCGGGAGCCACGAGCAGTACTTC.

V gene TRBV2 combines with J gene TRBJ2-1; possibly TRBD1 for D (5 bases). V shed 4 bases and J shed 5 bases, with 12 bases lying between them. The CDR3 spans 14 residues. CDR1 SNHLY and CDR2 FYNNEI come from the germline V gene. The CDR3 bases are TGTGCCAGCAGTGCCGCCTCCAGGGACAATGAGCAGTTCTTC. It encodes CASSAASRDNEQFF.

This clone was counted between two and nine times. J is TRBJ2-5 and V is TRBV18; a weak D match, TRBD1 (6 bases). V was pared by 4 bases and J by 5 bases, with 8 bases between. Germline CDR1 is KGHSH and CDR2 is LQKENI. The CDR3 is 12 amino acids. The CDR3 nucleotides are TGTGCCAGCTCACAAACAGGGGAGACCCAGTACTTC. It translates to CASSQTGETQYF.

This clone was seen a few times. The chain combines TRBV19 with TRBJ2-1, with 7 nucleotides matching TRBD2. V lost 7 bases, J lost 0 bases, and 9 bases stayed unmatched. This CDR3 has 16 residues. Germline V gene lookup returns CDR1 LNHDA and CDR2 SQIVND (reference sequence). This CDR3 reads CASTETSVSSYNEQFF. In DNA, the CDR3 is TGTGCCAGTACGGAAACTAGCGTTAGCTCCTACAATGAGCAGTTCTTC.

Only a few counts were recorded for this clone. This chain uses TRBV7-2 with TRBJ2-7, with TRBD2 matching over 7 bases. Per germline, CDR1 SGHTA and CDR2 FQGNSA. V was pared by 3 bases and J by 4 bases, with 15 bases of the junction left unmatched. The CDR3 is 17 residues long. CDR3 sequence reads: CASSLLGGGVERYEQYF. As DNA, the CDR3 is TGTGCCAGCAGCTTGCTGGGGGGAGGGGTCGAGAGGTACGAGCAGTACTTC.

This clone was observed a few times. The chain carries TRBV6-6 and TRBJ1-1; D is perhaps TRBD1 (5 bases). Between the trimmed V and J ends, which lost 5 bases and 7 bases, there was a span of 11 bases. Germline loops: CDR1 MNHNY, CDR2 SVGAGI (reference sequence). The CDR3 length is 12 residues. CDR3 nucleotide sequence: TGTGCCAGCAGTGCGACAGCGATTGAAGCTTTCTTT. Translation gives CASSATAIEAFF.

The chain couples TRBV29-1 to TRBJ2-2, with a tentative D call TRBD2 (5 bases). CDR1 is SQVTM and CDR2 is ANQGSEA in the germline V gene. Trimming shortened V by 7 bases and J by 0 bases, and 15 bases separated the two germline ends. CDR3 length: 15 amino acids. The CDR3 bases are TGCAGCGCCCGGACGGGGTCTACGAACACCGGGGAGCTGTTTTTT. Its protein product is CSARTGSTNTGELFF.

In its sample, this clone was seen a few times. The V call is TRBV29-1, the J call TRBJ2-3; D is undetermined. The germline gives CDR1 SQVTM, CDR2 ANQGSEA. With 1 base removed from V and 0 bases from J, the gap between germline ends came to 11 bases. This CDR3 region has 15 residues. CDR3 bases: TGCAGCGTTGAAGGGGCGCCTTCTAGCACAGATACGCAGTATTTT. Protein: CSVEGAPSSTDTQYF.

This clone was observed a few times. This chain connects TRBV28 to TRBJ2-1; no clear D. The CDR3 extends over 11 amino acids. Germline V gives CDR1 MDHEN, CDR2 SYDVKM. V dropped 6 bases and J dropped 5 bases, with 5 bases sitting between them. The CDR3 region has the DNA TGTGCCAGCAGGAGCCACAATGAGCAGTTCTTC. It encodes CASRSHNEQFF.

This clone has just one count. This rearrangement joins TRBV9 to TRBJ2-7; 9 positions match TRBD1. The CDR3 covers 14 residues. Per germline, CDR1 SGDLS and CDR2 YYNGEE. Trimming removed 4 bases from V and 3 bases from J; junction bases left unmatched: 5. The CDR3 here is CASSPGQGIYEQYF. CDR3 nucleotide sequence: TGTGCCAGCAGCCCTGGACAGGGGATCTACGAGCAGTACTTC.